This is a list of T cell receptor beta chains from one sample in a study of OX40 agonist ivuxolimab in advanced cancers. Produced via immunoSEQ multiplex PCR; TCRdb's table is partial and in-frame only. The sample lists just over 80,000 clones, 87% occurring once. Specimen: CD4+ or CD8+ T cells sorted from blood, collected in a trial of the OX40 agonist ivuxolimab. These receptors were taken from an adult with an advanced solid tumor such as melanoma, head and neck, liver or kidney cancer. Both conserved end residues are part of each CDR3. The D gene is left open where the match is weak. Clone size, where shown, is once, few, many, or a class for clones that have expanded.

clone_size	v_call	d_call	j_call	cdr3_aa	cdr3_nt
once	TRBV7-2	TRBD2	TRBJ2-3	CASSLGLAGGFTQYF	TGTGCCAGCAGCCTAGGACTAGCGGGAGGATTTACGCAGTATTTT
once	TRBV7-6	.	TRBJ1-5	CASSYRENQPQHF	TGTGCCAGCAGCTACAGGGAAAATCAGCCCCAGCATTTT
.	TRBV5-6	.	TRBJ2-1	CASSLGVYEQFF	TGTGCCAGCAGCTTGGGTGTCTATGAGCAGTTCTTC
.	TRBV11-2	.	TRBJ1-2	CASSLALTSSGYTF	TGTGCCAGCAGCTTAGCCCTTACAAGCAGCGGCTACACCTTC
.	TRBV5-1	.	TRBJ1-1	CASSLGHGNTEAFF	TGCGCCAGCAGCTTGGGACACGGGAACACTGAAGCTTTCTTT
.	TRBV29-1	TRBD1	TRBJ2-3	CSGMIGTAGDTQYF	TGCAGCGGTATGATCGGGACAGCCGGGGATACGCAGTATTTT
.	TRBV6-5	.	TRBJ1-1	CASSYSGTDNTEAFF	TGTGCCAGCAGTTACTCGGGGACGGACAACACTGAAGCTTTCTTT
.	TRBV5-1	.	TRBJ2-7	CASSLGTPVYEQYF	TGCGCCAGCAGCTTGGGGACACCGGTCTACGAGCAGTACTTC
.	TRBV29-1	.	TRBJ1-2	CSVGRIYGYTF	TGCAGCGTTGGGCGGATTTATGGCTACACCTTC
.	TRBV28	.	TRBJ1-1	CASSLRDSLEAFF	TGTGCCAGCAGTTTACGTGACAGCCTTGAAGCTTTCTTT
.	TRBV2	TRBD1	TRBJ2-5	CASQQNTGGQETQYF	TGTGCCAGCCAGCAGAACACAGGGGGACAAGAGACCCAGTACTTC
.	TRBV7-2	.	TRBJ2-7	CASSTRRTYEQYF	TGTGCCAGCAGCACCCGACGAACCTACGAGCAGTACTTC
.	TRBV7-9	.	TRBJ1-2	CASSLFEGVAFYGYTF	TGTGCCAGCAGCTTATTTGAGGGGGTTGCCTTCTATGGCTACACCTTC
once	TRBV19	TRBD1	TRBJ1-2	CASSLSGTGTYGYTF	TGTGCCAGTAGTCTCTCCGGGACAGGGACCTATGGCTACACCTTC
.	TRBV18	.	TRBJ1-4	CASSPRKTASNEKLFF	TGTGCCAGCTCACCACGAAAAACAGCCTCTAATGAAAAACTGTTTTTT
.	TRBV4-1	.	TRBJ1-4	CASSQFQGNEKLFF	TGCGCCAGCAGCCAATTCCAGGGAAATGAAAAACTGTTTTTT
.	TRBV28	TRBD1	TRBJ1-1	CASNRGLTEAFF	TGTGCCAGCAACAGGGGGTTGACTGAAGCTTTCTTT
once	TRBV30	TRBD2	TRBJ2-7	CAGTSGSYEQYF	TGTGCCGGGACTAGCGGCTCCTACGAGCAGTACTTC
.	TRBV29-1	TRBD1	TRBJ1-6	CSVGSGGNSPLHF	TGCAGCGTTGGCTCAGGGGGTAATTCACCCCTCCACTTT
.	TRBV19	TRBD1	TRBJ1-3	CASSTAPGQGNTIYF	TGTGCCAGTAGTACGGCGCCGGGACAGGGAAACACCATATATTTT
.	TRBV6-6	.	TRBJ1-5	CASSPGTFSNQPQHF	TGTGCCAGCAGCCCCGGGACATTTAGCAATCAGCCCCAGCATTTT
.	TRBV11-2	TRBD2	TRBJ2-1	CASSVSGAFLSEQFF	TGTGCCAGCAGCGTTAGCGGGGCCTTTTTGAGTGAGCAGTTCTTC
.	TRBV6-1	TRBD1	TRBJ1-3	CASKQGNSGNTIYF	TGTGCCAGCAAACAGGGGAACTCTGGAAACACCATATATTTT
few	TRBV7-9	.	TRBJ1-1	CASSITPNTEAFF	TGTGCCAGCAGCATAACACCAAACACTGAAGCTTTCTTT
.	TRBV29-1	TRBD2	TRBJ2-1	CSVDPRLSGGGNEQFF	TGCAGCGTTGACCCCCGACTCAGCGGGGGGGGTAATGAGCAGTTCTTC
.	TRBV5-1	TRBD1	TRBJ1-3	CASSQGQENTIYF	TGCGCCAGCAGCCAGGGACAGGAAAACACCATATATTTT
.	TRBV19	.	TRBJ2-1	CASSIEGTVLNEQFF	TGTGCCAGTAGTATAGAGGGGACGGTCCTCAATGAGCAGTTCTTC
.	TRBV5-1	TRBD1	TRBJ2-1	CASSLVTGERSEQFF	TGCGCCAGCAGCTTGGTTACAGGGGAGAGGTCTGAGCAGTTCTTC
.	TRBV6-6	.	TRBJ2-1	CASSRGSGGDNEQFF	TGTGCCAGCAGCCGTGGCAGCGGAGGCGACAATGAGCAGTTCTTC
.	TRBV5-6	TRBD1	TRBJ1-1	CASSWTGDRNTEAFF	TGTGCCAGCAGCTGGACAGGGGACCGGAACACTGAAGCTTTCTTT
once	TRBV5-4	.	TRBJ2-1	CATLGGGGLTYNEQFF	TGTGCCACTCTTGGGGGAGGAGGGCTAACCTACAATGAGCAGTTCTTC
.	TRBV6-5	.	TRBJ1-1	CASSYSGANTEAFF	TGTGCCAGCAGTTATTCAGGGGCGAACACTGAAGCTTTCTTT
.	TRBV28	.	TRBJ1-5	CASSLDRDNQPQHF	TGTGCCAGCAGTTTAGACAGAGACAATCAGCCCCAGCATTTT
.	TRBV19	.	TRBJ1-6	CASSIRVAASPLHF	TGTGCCAGTAGTATAAGGGTGGCGGCTTCACCCCTCCACTTT
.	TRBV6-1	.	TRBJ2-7	CASSESPGAYYEQYF	TGTGCCAGCAGTGAATCCCCCGGGGCGTATTACGAGCAGTACTTC
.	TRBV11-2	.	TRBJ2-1	CASSLVSRRNEQFF	TGTGCCAGCAGCTTAGTGAGTCGGAGAAATGAGCAGTTCTTC
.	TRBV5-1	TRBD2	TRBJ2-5	CATQPGGQETQYF	TGCGCCACACAGCCGGGGGGGCAAGAGACCCAGTACTTC
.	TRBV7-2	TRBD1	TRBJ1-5	CASSPGQASNQPQHF	TGTGCCAGCAGCCCCGGACAGGCATCCAATCAGCCCCAGCATTTT
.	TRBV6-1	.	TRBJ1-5	CASSTQGNQPQHF	TGTGCCAGCAGTACCCAAGGGAATCAGCCCCAGCATTTT
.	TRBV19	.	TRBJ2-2	CASRSGPGTGELFF	TGTGCCAGTAGGTCAGGCCCGGGAACCGGGGAGCTGTTTTTT
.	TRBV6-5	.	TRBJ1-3	CASSAGVVSGNTIYF	TGTGCCAGCAGCGCGGGGGTCGTCTCTGGAAACACCATATATTTT
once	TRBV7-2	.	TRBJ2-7	CASSLQTSNYEQYF	TGTGCCAGCAGCTTACAGACTTCCAACTACGAGCAGTACTTC
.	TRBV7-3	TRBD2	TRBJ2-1	CASSLGRDGEQFF	TGTGCCAGCAGCTTAGGGAGGGACGGTGAGCAGTTCTTC
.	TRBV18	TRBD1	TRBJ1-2	CASSPDRGDGYTF	TGTGCCAGCTCACCGGACAGGGGAGATGGCTACACCTTC
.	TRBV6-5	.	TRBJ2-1	CASQSVNEQFF	TGTGCCAGCCAGTCGGTAAATGAGCAGTTCTTC
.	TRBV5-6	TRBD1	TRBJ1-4	CASSSSGQGFSPNEKLFF	TGTGCCAGCAGTTCATCGGGACAGGGGTTTTCACCTAATGAAAAACTGTTTTTT
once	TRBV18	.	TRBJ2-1	CASSPQEYNEQFF	TGTGCCAGCTCACCACAGGAGTACAATGAGCAGTTCTTC
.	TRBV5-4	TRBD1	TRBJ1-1	CASRRKGTGGSIPEAFF	TGTGCCAGCAGAAGAAAGGGGACAGGGGGCTCGATCCCTGAAGCTTTCTTT
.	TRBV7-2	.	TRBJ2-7	CASSPGQPYEQYF	TGTGCCAGCAGCCCCGGACAGCCCTACGAGCAGTACTTC
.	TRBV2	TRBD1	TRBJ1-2	CASSEMTGYGYTF	TGTGCCAGCAGTGAAATGACAGGGTATGGCTACACCTTC
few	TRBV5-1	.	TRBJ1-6	CASRGQGNSPLHF	TGCGCCAGCAGAGGGCAGGGAAATTCACCCCTCCACTTT